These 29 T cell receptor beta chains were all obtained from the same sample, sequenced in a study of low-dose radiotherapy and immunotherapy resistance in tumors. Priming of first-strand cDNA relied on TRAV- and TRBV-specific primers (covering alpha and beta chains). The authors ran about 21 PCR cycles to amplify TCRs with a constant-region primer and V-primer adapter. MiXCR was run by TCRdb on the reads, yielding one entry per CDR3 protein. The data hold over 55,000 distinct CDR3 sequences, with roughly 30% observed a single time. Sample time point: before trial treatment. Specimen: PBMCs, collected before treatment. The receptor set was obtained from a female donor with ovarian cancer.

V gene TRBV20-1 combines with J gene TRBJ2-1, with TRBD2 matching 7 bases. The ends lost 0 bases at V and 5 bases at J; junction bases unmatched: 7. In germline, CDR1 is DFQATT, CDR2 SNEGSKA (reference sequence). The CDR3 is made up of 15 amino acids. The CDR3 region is CSARDLPGGNNEQFF. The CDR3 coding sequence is TGCAGTGCTAGAGACCTGCCGGGAGGCAACAATGAGCAGTTCTTC.

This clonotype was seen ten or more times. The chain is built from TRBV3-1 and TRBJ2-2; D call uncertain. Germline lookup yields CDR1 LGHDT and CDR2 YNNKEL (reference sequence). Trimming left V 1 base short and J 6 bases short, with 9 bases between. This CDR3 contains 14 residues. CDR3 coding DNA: TGTGCCAGCAGCCAAGTGACGAGGTCCGGGGAGCTGTTTTTT. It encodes CASSQVTRSGELFF.

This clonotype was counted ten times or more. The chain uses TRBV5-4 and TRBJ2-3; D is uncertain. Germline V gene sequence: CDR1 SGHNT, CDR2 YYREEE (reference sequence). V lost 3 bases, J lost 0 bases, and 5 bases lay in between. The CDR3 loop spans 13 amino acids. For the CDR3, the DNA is TGTGCCAGCAGCTCCCCCAGCACAGATACGCAGTATTTT. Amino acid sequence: CASSSPSTDTQYF.

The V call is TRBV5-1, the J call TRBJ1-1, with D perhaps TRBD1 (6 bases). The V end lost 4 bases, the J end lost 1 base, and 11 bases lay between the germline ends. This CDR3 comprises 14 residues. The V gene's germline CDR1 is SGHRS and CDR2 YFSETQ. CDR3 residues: CASSVQTGNTEAFF. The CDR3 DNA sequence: TGCGCCAGCAGCGTACAGACAGGGAACACTGAAGCTTTCTTT.

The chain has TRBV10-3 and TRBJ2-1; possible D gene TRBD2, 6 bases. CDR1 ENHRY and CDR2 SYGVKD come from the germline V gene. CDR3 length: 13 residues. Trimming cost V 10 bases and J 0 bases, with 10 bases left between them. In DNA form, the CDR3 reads TGTGCCAGCTCGACTAGCTCCTACAATGAGCAGTTCTTC. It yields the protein CASSTSSYNEQFF.

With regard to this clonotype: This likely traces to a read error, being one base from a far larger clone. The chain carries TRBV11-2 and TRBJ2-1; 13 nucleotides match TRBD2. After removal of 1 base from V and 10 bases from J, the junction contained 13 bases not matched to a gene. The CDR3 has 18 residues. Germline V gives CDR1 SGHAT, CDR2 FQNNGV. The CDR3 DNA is TGTGCCAGCAGCTTAGCAGGACTAGCGGGAGTTCTCAAGGACGAGCAGTTCTTC. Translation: CASSLAGLAGVLKDEQFF.

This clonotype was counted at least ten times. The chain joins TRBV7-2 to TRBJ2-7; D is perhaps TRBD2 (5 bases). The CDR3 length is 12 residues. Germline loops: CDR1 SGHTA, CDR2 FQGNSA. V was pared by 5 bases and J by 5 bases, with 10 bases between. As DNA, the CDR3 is TGTGCCAGCAGCACCGGAGGCCACGAGCAGTACTTC. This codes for CASSTGGHEQYF.

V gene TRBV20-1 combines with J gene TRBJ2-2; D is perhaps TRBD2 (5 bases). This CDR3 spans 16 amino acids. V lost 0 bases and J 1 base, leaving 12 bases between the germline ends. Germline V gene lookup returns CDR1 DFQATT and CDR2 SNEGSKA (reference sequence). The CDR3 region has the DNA TGCAGTGCTAGAGATTCCCGGGATCTGAACACCGGGGAGCTGTTTTTT. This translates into CSARDSRDLNTGELFF.

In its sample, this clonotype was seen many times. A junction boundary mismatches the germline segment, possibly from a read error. The CDR3: CASSAGTRGWGEQFF. In DNA, the CDR3 is TGCGCCAGCAGCGCCGGGACTAGGGGATGGGGTGAGCAGTTCTTC. V and J are TRBV5-3 and TRBJ2-1; 8 positions match TRBD2. TRBV5-3 carries the ORF label, with uncertain function. The CDR3 is 15 amino acids.

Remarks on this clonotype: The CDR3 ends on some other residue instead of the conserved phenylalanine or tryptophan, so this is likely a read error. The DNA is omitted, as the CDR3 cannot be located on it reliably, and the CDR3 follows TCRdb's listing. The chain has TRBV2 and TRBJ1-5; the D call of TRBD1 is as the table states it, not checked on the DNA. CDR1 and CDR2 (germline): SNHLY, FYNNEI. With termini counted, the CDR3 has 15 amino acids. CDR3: CASSSPLRGDQPRHS.

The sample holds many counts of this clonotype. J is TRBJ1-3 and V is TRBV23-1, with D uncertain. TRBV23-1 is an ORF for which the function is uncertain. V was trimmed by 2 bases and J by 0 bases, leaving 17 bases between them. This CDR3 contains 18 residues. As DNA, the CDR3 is TGCGCCAGCAGTCAAGTGGTGCCCGCTATGTCCTCTGGAAACACCATATATTTT. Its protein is CASSQVVPAMSSGNTIYF.

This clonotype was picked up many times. Here the CDR3 DNA reads TGTGCCAGCAGTAATCCGGGTCTTAATCAGCCCCAGCATTTT. Its protein product is CASSNPGLNQPQHF. V is TRBV6-2 or TRBV6-3 and J is TRBJ1-5; D unclear. Trimming removed 5 bases from V and 4 bases from J, with 12 bases in between. This CDR3 region has 14 residues. Germline V gene data show CDR1 as MNHEY and CDR2 as SVGEGT.

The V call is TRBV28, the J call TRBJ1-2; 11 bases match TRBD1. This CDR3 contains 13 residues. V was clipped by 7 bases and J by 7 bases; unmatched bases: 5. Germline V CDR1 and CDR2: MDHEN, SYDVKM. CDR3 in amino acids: CASTRTGGSGYTF. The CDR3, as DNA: TGTGCCAGCACTCGGACAGGGGGCTCTGGCTACACCTTC.

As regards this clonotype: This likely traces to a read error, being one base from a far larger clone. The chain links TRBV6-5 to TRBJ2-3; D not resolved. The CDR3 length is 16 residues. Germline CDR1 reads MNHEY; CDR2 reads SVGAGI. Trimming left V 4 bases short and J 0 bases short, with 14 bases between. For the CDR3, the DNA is TGTGCCAGCAGTTCCTCTCGACGGTCTAGCACAGATACGCAGTATTTT. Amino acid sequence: CASSSSRRSSTDTQYF.

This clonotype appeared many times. CDR3 in DNA: TGTGCCAGCAGTTCCACCTCGGGGGAAAAACTGTTTTTT. Protein product: CASSSTSGEKLFF. The V call is TRBV28, the J call TRBJ1-4; D gene uncertain. CDR1 and CDR2 (germline): MDHEN, SYDVKM. V lost 4 bases to trimming and J lost 8 bases, with 11 bases between them. The CDR3 covers 13 residues.

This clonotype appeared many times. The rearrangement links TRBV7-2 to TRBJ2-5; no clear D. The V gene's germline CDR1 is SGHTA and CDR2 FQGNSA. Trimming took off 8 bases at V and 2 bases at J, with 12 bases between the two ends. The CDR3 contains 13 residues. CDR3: CASRPGLQETQYF. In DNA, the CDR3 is TGTGCCAGCCGCCCCGGCCTTCAAGAGACCCAGTACTTC. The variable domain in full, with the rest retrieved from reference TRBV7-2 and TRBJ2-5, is GAGVSQSPSNKVTEKGKDVELRCDPISGHTALYWYRQSLGQGLEFLIYFQGNSAPDKSGLPSDRFSAERTGGSVSTLTIQRTQQEDSAVYLCASRPGLQETQYFGPGTRLLVL.

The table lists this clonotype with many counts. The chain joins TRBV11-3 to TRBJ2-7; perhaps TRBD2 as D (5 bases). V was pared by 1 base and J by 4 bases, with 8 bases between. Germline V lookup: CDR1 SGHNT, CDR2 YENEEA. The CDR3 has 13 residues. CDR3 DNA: TGTGCCAGCAGCTTAGCCCGGGAATACGAGCAGTACTTC. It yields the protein CASSLAREYEQYF. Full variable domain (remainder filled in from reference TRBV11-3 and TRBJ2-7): EAGVVQSPRYKIIEKKQPVAFWCNPISGHNTLYWYLQNLGQGPELLIRYENEEAVDDSQLPKDRFSAERLKGVDSTLKIQPAELGDSAVYLCASSLAREYEQYFGPGTRLTVT.

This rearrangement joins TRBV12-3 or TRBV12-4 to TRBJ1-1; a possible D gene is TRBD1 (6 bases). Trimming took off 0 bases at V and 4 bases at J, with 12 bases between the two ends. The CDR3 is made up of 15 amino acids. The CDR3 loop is CASSLASRGITEAFF. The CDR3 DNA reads TGTGCCAGCAGTTTAGCGTCCAGGGGCATCACTGAAGCTTTCTTT.

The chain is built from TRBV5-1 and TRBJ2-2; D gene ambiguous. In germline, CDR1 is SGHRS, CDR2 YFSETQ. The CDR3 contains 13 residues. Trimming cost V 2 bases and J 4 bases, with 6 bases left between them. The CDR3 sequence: CASSFHSTGELFF. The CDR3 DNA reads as TGCGCCAGCAGCTTTCACAGCACCGGGGAGCTGTTTTTT.

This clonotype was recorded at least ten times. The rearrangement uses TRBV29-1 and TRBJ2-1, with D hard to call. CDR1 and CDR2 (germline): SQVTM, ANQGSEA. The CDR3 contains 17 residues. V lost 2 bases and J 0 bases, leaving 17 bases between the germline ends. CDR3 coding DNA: TGCAGCGTTGAATCCGGTAGCATCTCACGCTCCTACAATGAGCAGTTCTTC. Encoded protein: CSVESGSISRSYNEQFF.

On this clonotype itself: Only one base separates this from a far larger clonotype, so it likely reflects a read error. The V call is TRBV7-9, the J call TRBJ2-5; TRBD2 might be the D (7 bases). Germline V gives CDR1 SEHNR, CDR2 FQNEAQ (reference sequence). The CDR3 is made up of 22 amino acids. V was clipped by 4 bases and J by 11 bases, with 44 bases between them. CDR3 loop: CASSSTDLASGQKGGSYNEQYF. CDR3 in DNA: TGTGCCAGCAGCTCTACCGACTTGGCTAGCGGCCAGAAGGGGGGCTCCTACAATGAGCAGTACTTC.

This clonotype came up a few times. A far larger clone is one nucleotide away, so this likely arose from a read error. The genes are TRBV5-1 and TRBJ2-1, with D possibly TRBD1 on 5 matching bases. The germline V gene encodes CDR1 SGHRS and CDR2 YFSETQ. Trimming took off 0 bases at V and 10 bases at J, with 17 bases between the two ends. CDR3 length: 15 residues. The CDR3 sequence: CASSLVSGNSYEQFF. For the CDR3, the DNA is TGCGCCAGCAGCTTGGTGTCAGGGAACTCCTACGAGCAGTTCTTC.

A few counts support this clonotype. The CDR3: CASSFAAGGTDTQYF. CDR3 nucleotides: TGTGCCAGCAGCTTTGCAGCGGGGGGCACAGATACGCAGTATTTT. This chain joins TRBV11-2 and TRBJ2-3; 8 nucleotides align to TRBD2. Germline trimming cut 3 bases from V and 1 base from J; bases unmatched to any gene: 3. The V gene's germline CDR1 is SGHAT and CDR2 FQNNGV. The CDR3 length is 15 residues.

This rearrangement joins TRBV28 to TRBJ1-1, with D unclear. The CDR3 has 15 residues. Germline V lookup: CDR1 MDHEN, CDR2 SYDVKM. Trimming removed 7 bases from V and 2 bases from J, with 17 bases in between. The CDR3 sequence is CASTYLQLTNTEAFF. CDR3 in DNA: TGTGCCAGCACCTACCTACAGCTGACTAACACTGAAGCTTTCTTT.

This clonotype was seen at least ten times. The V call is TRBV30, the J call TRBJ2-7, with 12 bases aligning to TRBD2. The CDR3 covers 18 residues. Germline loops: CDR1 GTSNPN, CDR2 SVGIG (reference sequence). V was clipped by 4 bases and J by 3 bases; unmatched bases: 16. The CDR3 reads CAWIGDSPSGGAIYEQYF. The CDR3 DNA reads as TGTGCCTGGATTGGGGACAGTCCTAGCGGGGGGGCGATCTACGAGCAGTACTTC.

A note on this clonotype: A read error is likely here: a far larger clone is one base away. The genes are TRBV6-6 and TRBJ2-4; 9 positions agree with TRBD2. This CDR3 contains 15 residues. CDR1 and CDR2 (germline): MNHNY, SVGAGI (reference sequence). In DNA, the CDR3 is TGTGCCAGCAGTGCCAGGACTAGCGACAAAAACATTCAGTGCTTC. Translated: CASSARTSDKNIQCF.

Here the CDR3 reads CASSLSGGDDEQFF. CDR3 DNA sequence: TGTGCCAGCAGCCTCAGCGGGGGGGACGATGAGCAGTTCTTC. This chain uses TRBV3-1 with TRBJ2-1; TRBD2 matches at 10 bases. The germline V gene has CDR1 LGHDT and CDR2 YNNKEL (reference sequence). With 4 bases clipped from V and 8 bases from J, the junction kept 5 bases outside the gene matches. This CDR3 spans 14 amino acids.

The DNA for the CDR3 is TGTGCCAGCAGTGCAGGGGGGAATGAGCAGTTCTTC. This sequence encodes CASSAGGNEQFF. The V and J genes are TRBV28 and TRBJ2-1, with a weak D call TRBD1 (7 bases). Trimming took off 5 bases at V and 7 bases at J, with 9 bases between the two ends. The CDR3 contains 12 residues. Per germline, CDR1 MDHEN and CDR2 SYDVKM. The entire variable domain, with the rest obtained from reference TRBV28 and TRBJ2-1, is as follows: DVKVTQSSRYLVKRTGEKVFLECVQDMDHENMFWYRQDPGLGLRLIYFSYDVKMKEKGDIPEGYSVSREKKERFSLILESASTNQTSMYLCASSAGGNEQFFGPGTRLTVL.

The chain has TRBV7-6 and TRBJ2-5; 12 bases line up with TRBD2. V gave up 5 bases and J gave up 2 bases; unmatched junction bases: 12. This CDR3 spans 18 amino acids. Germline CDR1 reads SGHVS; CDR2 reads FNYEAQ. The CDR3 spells CASSPVYGLAGRQETQYF. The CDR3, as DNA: TGTGCCAGCAGCCCGGTCTATGGACTAGCGGGGAGGCAAGAGACCCAGTACTTC.